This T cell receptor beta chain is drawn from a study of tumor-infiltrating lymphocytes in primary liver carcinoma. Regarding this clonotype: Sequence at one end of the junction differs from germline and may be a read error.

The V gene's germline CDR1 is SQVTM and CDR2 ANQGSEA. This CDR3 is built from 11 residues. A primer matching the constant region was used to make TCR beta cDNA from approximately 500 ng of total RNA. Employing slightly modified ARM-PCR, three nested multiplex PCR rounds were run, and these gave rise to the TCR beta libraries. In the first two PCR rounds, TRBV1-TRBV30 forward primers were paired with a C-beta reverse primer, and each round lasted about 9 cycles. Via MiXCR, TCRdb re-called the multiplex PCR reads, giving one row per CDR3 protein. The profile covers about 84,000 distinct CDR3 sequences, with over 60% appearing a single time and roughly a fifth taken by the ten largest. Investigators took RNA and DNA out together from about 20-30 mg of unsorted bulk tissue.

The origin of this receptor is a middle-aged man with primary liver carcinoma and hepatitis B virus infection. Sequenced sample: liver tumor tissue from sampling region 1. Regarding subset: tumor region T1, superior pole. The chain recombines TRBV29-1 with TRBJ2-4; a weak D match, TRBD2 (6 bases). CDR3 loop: CNVDVEGQAYF. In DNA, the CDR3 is TGTAACGTTGACGTGGAGGGCCAGGCATACTTC.